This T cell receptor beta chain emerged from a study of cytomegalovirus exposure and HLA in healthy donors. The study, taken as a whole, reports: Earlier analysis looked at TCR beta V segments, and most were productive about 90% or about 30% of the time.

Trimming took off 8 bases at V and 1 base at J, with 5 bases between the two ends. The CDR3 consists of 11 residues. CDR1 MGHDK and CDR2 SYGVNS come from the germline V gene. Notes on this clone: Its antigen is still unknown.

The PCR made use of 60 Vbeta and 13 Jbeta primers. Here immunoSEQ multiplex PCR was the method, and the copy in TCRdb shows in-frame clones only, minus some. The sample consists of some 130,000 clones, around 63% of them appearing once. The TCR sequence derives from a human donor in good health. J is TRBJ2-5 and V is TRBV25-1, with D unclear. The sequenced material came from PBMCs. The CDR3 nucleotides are TGTGCCAGCGGCTTCCAAGAGACCCAGTACTTC. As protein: CASGFQETQYF.